Sequencing of this TCR beta chain was carried out in a study of T-cell reconstitution after alpha-beta-depleted transplantation in children. There are many counts of this clonotype. CDR1 is SEHNR, CDR2 FQNEAQ, per germline (reference sequence). There are 14 residues in the CDR3. Trimming took off 2 bases at V and 5 bases at J, with 10 bases between the two ends. Unique molecular identifiers were incorporated during preparation of the TCRbeta library. TCRdb reprocessed the PCR reads with MiXCR, giving one entry per CDR3 protein. The sample lists about 540,000 distinct CDR3 sequences, around 17% occurring once.

This sequence was found in a human donor who donated a stem cell graft to a child with acute lymphoblastic leukemia. This chain uses TRBV7-9 with TRBJ1-5, with D maybe TRBD1 (5 bases). The specimen comprised PBMCs from the stem cell graft donor, sampled from the stem cell graft. CDR3 in amino acids: CASSLWDEDQPQHF. The CDR3 region has the DNA TGTGCCAGCAGCTTATGGGACGAGGATCAGCCCCAGCATTTT. The full variable domain, rest sourced from reference TRBV7-9 and TRBJ1-5, is DTGVSQNPRHKITKRGQNVTFRCDPISEHNRLYWYRQTLGQGPEFLTYFQNEAQLEKSRLLSDRFSAERPKGSFSTLEIQRTEQGDSAMYLCASSLWDEDQPQHFGDGTRLSIL.